A selection of T cell receptor beta chains follows, all from one sample in a study of cytomegalovirus exposure and HLA in healthy donors. Clones were read by immunoSEQ multiplex PCR, and TCRdb kept only the in-frame ones, dropping some. The table shows approximately 280,000 clones, with approximately 88% occurring only once. Sequences were obtained from PBMCs. The receptors were gathered from a young woman in good health and CMV-seronegative. Each CDR3 is given with its conserved first and last residue. D genes are given only for firm matches. Size values are once, few and many counts, or a class for expanded clones, and some rows have none.

cdr3_nt cdr3_aa d_call j_call v_call cdr3_length clone_size
TGTGCCAGCAGTTCTACAGGGGGCTTGAGCAATCAGCCCCAGCATTTT CASSSTGGLSNQPQHF TRBD1 TRBJ1-5 TRBV6-6 16 once
TGTGCCAGTAGTATCGGGTCGGCCGTCGGTTATCCACCCCTCCACTTT CASSIGSAVGYPPLHF - TRBJ1-6 TRBV19 16 -
TGTGCCAGCAGCTTAGGAGGAGGACCCCTCCAAGAGACCCAGTACTTC CASSLGGGPLQETQYF - TRBJ2-5 TRBV7-8 16 -
TGTGCCATCAGTGAGGCCATCACAGGGGGAGGCTATGGCTACACCTTC CAISEAITGGGYGYTF TRBD1 TRBJ1-2 TRBV10-3 16 -
TGTGCCAGCAGCGTAGGGACTAGCCCCTCCTGGGAGCAGTACTTC CASSVGTSPSWEQYF TRBD2 TRBJ2-7 TRBV9 15 -
TGTGCCAGCAGTGAAGTCGGGTCCGATACGCAGTATTTT CASSEVGSDTQYF - TRBJ2-3 TRBV6-1 13 -
TGTGCCAGCAGCCGGGGGGGAACAAGCACAGATACGCAGTATTTT CASSRGGTSTDTQYF TRBD2 TRBJ2-3 TRBV6-5 15 once
TGTGCCAGCAGCCAAGTCAGGGGTTCTGAAGCTTTCTTT CASSQVRGSEAFF - TRBJ1-1 TRBV14 13 once
TGTGCCATCGGGGGGAAGTCCTACGAGCAGTACTTC CAIGGKSYEQYF - TRBJ2-7 TRBV10-3 12 once
TGTGCCAGCAGTTTTAACAGGGTCTACGAGCAGTACTTC CASSFNRVYEQYF - TRBJ2-7 TRBV27 13 -
TGTGCCAGCAGCTTAGATGGGGGGACCGGGGAGCTGTTTTTT CASSLDGGTGELFF - TRBJ2-2 TRBV11-3 14 -
TGTGCCAGCAGTTACTCCGAACGGGGCTACGAGCAGTACTTC CASSYSERGYEQYF - TRBJ2-7 TRBV6-5 14 -
TGCGCCAGCAGCTTGGGGCCCCCAGCGGGAGTGCTCGGGGAGCTGTTTTTT CASSLGPPAGVLGELFF TRBD2 TRBJ2-2 TRBV5-1 17 once
TGCGCCAGCAGCTTAGAACAGGGGGCATATACGCAGTATTTT CASSLEQGAYTQYF TRBD1 TRBJ2-3 TRBV5-1 14 -
TGTGCCAGCAGCCCTGACAACGTGGGTCCCAAGGACGAGCAGTACTTC CASSPDNVGPKDEQYF - TRBJ2-7 TRBV7-9 16 -
TGTGCCAGCAGCTACCACGGGACTAGCGGGAGAGATACGCAGTATTTT CASSYHGTSGRDTQYF TRBD2 TRBJ2-3 TRBV11-3 16 -
TGTGCCAGCAGCCTCAGCGCCTACTACAATGAGCAGTTCTTC CASSLSAYYNEQFF - TRBJ2-1 TRBV11-3 14 -
TGTGCCAGCAGCGAGGGGGCGTTTGAAAAACTGTTTTTT CASSEGAFEKLFF TRBD1 TRBJ1-4 TRBV5-6 13 -
TGTGCCAGCACCCCGGGACAGGGCTACGAGCAGTACTTC CASTPGQGYEQYF TRBD1 TRBJ2-7 TRBV6-4 13 -
TGCGCCAGCAGCAACGGACAGGGGGCGGGCGGGGAGCTGTTTTTT CASSNGQGAGGELFF TRBD1 TRBJ2-2 TRBV5-1 15 -
TGTGCCAGCACCCAGTGGGGGACTAGCAGCGAGACCCAGTACTTC CASTQWGTSSETQYF TRBD2 TRBJ2-5 TRBV27 15 -
TGTGCCAGCAGCACGGACAGGGGAGATACGCAGTATTTT CASSTDRGDTQYF TRBD1 TRBJ2-3 TRBV13 13 -
TGTGCCAGCAGAGTACAGGGTCCCGGGGAGCTGTTTTTT CASRVQGPGELFF - TRBJ2-2 TRBV7-2 13 -
TGTGCCACCAGCAGAGATGACCTGGCGGCATACGAGCAGTACTTC CATSRDDLAAYEQYF - TRBJ2-7 TRBV15 15 -
TGCGCCAGCAGCTCAATAACTTTCTCTGGGGCCAACGTCCTGACTTTC CASSSITFSGANVLTF - TRBJ2-6 TRBV5-1 16 -
TGTGCCAGCAGTTTCCCGACAGGGGTAGGCTACACCTTC CASSFPTGVGYTF TRBD1 TRBJ1-2 TRBV27 13 -
TGTGCCAGCAGCCCTGGGACTAGCGGAACGAAAAGGAGCTCCTACGAGCAGTACTTC CASSPGTSGTKRSSYEQYF TRBD2 TRBJ2-7 TRBV9 19 -
TGCGCCAGCAGCCAAGCTGGGACAGCCTACCAAGAGACCCAGTACTTC CASSQAGTAYQETQYF TRBD1 TRBJ2-5 TRBV4-1 16 -
TGTGCCTGGAGGACCGGGACAGGGAATTATGGCTACACCTTC CAWRTGTGNYGYTF TRBD1 TRBJ1-2 TRBV30 14 -
TGTGCCAGCAGTGACTTCTGGAGCGGGGCGAACACCGGGGAGCTGTTTTTT CASSDFWSGANTGELFF TRBD2 TRBJ2-2 TRBV6-1 17 -
TGTGCCAGCAGTTTTTGGGGGGACTCTCCCCTCGAGCAGTACTTC CASSFWGDSPLEQYF - TRBJ2-7 TRBV28 15 -
TGTGCCACCAGCAGAGACCTCGGCGGGAGGGGCACAGATACGCAGTATTTT CATSRDLGGRGTDTQYF TRBD2 TRBJ2-3 TRBV15 17 -
TGTGCCAGTAGTGGATCCGGGACAGGCTATGGCTACACCTTC CASSGSGTGYGYTF TRBD1 TRBJ1-2 TRBV19 14 few
TGCGCCAGCAGCCCTAATCCCACTAGCCATTCCTACAATGAGCAGTTCTTC CASSPNPTSHSYNEQFF - TRBJ2-1 TRBV5-1 17 -
TGTGCCAGCAGCCCCCAGCCCGGGACTATCACAGATACGCAGTATTTT CASSPQPGTITDTQYF TRBD2 TRBJ2-3 TRBV13 16 few